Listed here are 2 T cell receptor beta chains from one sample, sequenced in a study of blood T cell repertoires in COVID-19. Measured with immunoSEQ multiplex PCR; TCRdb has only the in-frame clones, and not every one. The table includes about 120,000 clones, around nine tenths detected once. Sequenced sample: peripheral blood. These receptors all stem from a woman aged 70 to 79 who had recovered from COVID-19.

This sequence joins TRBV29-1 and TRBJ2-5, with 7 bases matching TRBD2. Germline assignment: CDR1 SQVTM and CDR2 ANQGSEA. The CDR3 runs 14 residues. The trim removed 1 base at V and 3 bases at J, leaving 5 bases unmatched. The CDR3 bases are TGCAGCGTTGAAGCCCGGGGACTAAAAGAGACCCAGTACTTC. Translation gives CSVEARGLKETQYF.

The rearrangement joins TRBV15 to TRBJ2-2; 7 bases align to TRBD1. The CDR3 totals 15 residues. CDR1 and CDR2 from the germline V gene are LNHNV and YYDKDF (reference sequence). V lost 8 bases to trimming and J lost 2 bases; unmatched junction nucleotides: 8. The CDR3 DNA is TGTGCCACCGAGGGGGCAGGGGGTAACACCGGGGAGCTGTTTTTT. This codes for CATEGAGGNTGELFF.